This T cell receptor beta chain was identified during a study of CD8+CD57+ T cells in acquired aplastic anemia. Study context: Isolated CD4+ and CD8+ cells, once sorted, yielded DNA averaging around 3 ug. The study, taken as a whole, reports: Approximately 27 CD8+ CDR3 sequences occurred in both the patients and the controls. For CD8+ Simpson's diversity, patients and controls showed no significant difference.

Trimming took off 7 bases at V and 2 bases at J, with 11 bases between the two ends. This CDR3 region has 13 residues. Germline assignment: CDR1 SGHTA and CDR2 FQGNSA. Remarks on this clonotype: Its target is unknown.

Genomic DNA templated the TCR beta VDJ and CDR3 profiling. TCRdb re-called the reads through MiXCR, storing one row per CDR3 protein. The sample lists some 410,000 distinct CDR3 sequences, 55% to 70% occurring once. What was sequenced was sorted CD4+, CD8+, or CD8+CD57+ T cells (not recorded which) from PBMCs. The genes are TRBV7-2 and TRBJ2-5; D perhaps matches TRBD1 (5 bases). The receptor comes from a human donor in good health, serving as a control. CDR3 region: CASTKDSQETQYF. CDR3 in DNA: TGTGCCAGCACCAAAGACAGTCAAGAGACCCAGTACTTC.